This T cell receptor beta chain was recorded in a study of OX40 agonist ivuxolimab in advanced cancers. Study-wide context: Averaging roughly 60 years in age, with a range of roughly 20 to 79, the cohort was approximately 83% male. Two cutaneous melanoma patients and one hepatocellular carcinoma patient, three in all, had partial responses. Overall study results and limits: At doses 0.1 to 3.0 mg/kg, CD4+ and CD8+ clones expanded.

TCRdb's copy holds only in-frame clones and misses some; the assay was immunoSEQ multiplex PCR. The repertoire has 77,000 or so clones, roughly 93% of them found once; the top ten carry around 0.32%. The germline V gene encodes CDR1 SGHRS and CDR2 YFSETQ. The length of the CDR3 is 16 residues. Trimming left V 5 bases short and J 0 bases short, with 17 bases between. As to this clone: What it binds is not known.

Autoimmune disease history or systemic immunosuppression was exclusionary. This chain joins TRBV5-1 and TRBJ2-5; D ambiguous. Sequenced material: CD4+ or CD8+ T cells sorted from blood, taken in a trial of the OX40 agonist ivuxolimab. The clonotype originates from an adult with an advanced solid tumor such as melanoma, head and neck, liver or kidney cancer. The CDR3, as DNA: TGCGCCAGCAGACAAAGGACCGGTGGGTACCAAGAGACCCAGTACTTC. The encoded protein is CASRQRTGGYQETQYF.